A single sample gave rise to the 19 T cell receptor beta chains below, sequenced in a study of blood T cell repertoires in COVID-19. Clones were read by immunoSEQ multiplex PCR, and TCRdb kept only the in-frame ones, dropping some. The sample includes tens of thousands of clones, 89% of them seen just once. Sequenced sample: peripheral blood. Every receptor here comes from a man aged 55 to 70 with COVID-19, enrolled during active disease.

The chain links TRBV27 to TRBJ2-3; no definite D call. The V end lost 1 base, the J end lost 13 bases, and 15 bases lay between the germline ends. This CDR3 spans 13 amino acids. Looked up from germline, CDR1 is MNHEY and CDR2 is SMNVEV (reference sequence). CDR3 sequence reads: CASSLCTICSKYF. CDR3 DNA: TGTGCCAGCAGTTTATGCACTATCTGCAGCAAGTATTTT.

This clone was detected once. The rearrangement uses TRBV29-1 and TRBJ1-1, with TRBD1 matching over 8 bases. There are 14 residues in the CDR3. Germline CDR1 SQVTM, CDR2 ANQGSEA. The junction had 9 bases not matched to a gene; V was cut back by 2 bases and J by 7 bases. In nucleotides, the CDR3 is TGCAGCGTTGAAAGAGGGCAGGGGACAGGTGAAGCTTTCTTT. Encoded protein: CSVERGQGTGEAFF.

This rearrangement joins TRBV27 to TRBJ1-3; 8 nucleotides line up with TRBD1. Germline CDR1 reads MNHEY; CDR2 reads SMNVEV (reference sequence). With V trimmed by 3 bases and J by 2 bases, 3 bases remained unmatched. This CDR3 region has 15 residues. CDR3 residues: CASSFSRGPGNTIYF. CDR3 nucleotide sequence: TGTGCCAGCAGTTTTAGCAGGGGGCCTGGAAACACCATATATTTT.

The chain carries TRBV9 and TRBJ1-6; 10 positions agree with TRBD1. The germline V gene encodes CDR1 SGDLS and CDR2 YYNGEE. V shed 3 bases, J shed 7 bases, and the junction held 7 bases outside the gene matches. The CDR3 is made up of 16 amino acids. CDR3 residues: CASSARDRGLNSPLHF. The DNA for the CDR3 is TGTGCCAGCAGCGCGAGGGACAGGGGTTTGAATTCACCCCTCCACTTT.

This clone was seen just once. This chain joins TRBV30 and TRBJ1-1; D perhaps matches TRBD1 (5 bases). The CDR3 has 14 residues. Germline CDR1 and CDR2: GTSNPN and SVGIG (reference sequence). Trimming took off 2 bases at V and 4 bases at J, with 14 bases between the two ends. The CDR3 loop reads CAWSTGGVGTEAFF. The CDR3 bases are TGTGCCTGGAGTACTGGAGGGGTGGGCACTGAAGCTTTCTTT.

The chain carries TRBV7-7 and TRBJ2-5; 7 bases match TRBD1. CDR1 is SSHAT, CDR2 FNYEAQ, per germline (reference sequence). Trimming cost V 7 bases and J 2 bases; bases outside gene matches: 7. This CDR3 has 14 amino acids. CDR3 protein: CASKVGTAQETQYF. DNA for the CDR3: TGTGCCAGCAAGGTGGGGACAGCACAAGAGACCCAGTACTTC.

The chain employs TRBV19 and TRBJ1-6, with a possible D match to TRBD1 (5 bases). V shed 6 bases and J shed 0 bases, with 9 bases lying between them. Germline CDR1 is LNHDA and CDR2 is SQIVND (reference sequence). The CDR3 runs to 15 residues. As DNA, the CDR3 is TGTGCCAGTAGGGGGGGGAGCTCCTATAATTCACCCCTCCACTTT. Residues: CASRGGSSYNSPLHF.

This chain links TRBV12-3 or TRBV12-4 with TRBJ2-3; 8 positions match TRBD2. The V segment lost 3 bases and the J segment 11 bases; nucleotides outside the gene matches: 4. CDR3 length equals 12 residues. CDR3 in DNA: TGTGCCAGCAGTTTTGAGGCGGGAGGGCAGTATTTT. This gives the protein CASSFEAGGQYF.

V is TRBV30 and J is TRBJ2-3, with D hard to call. Trimming removed 0 bases from V and 0 bases from J, with 7 bases in between. This CDR3 is 14 amino acids long. In germline, CDR1 is GTSNPN, CDR2 SVGIG (reference sequence). CDR3 amino acids: CAWSVETSTDTQYF. The DNA of the CDR3 is TGTGCCTGGAGTGTCGAGACTAGCACAGATACGCAGTATTTT.

This clone turned up a few times. V and J are TRBV6-2 or TRBV6-3 and TRBJ1-1; 7 nucleotides match TRBD1. With V trimmed by 6 bases and J by 4 bases, 17 bases remained unmatched. The germline V gene has CDR1 MNHEY and CDR2 SVGEGT. This CDR3 region has 17 residues. The DNA of the CDR3 is TGTGCCAGCAGCCACCTGCTCAAACGAGGGGGCCGCACTGAAGCTTTCTTT. The encoded protein is CASSHLLKRGGRTEAFF.

The CDR3 here is CASSPGGRADTGELFF. CDR3 in DNA: TGTGCCAGCAGCCCTGGGGGGAGGGCCGACACCGGGGAGCTGTTTTTT. This chain links TRBV7-9 with TRBJ2-2; 7 nucleotides line up with TRBD2. V dropped 5 bases and J dropped 3; count of bases not matched to a gene: 9. Germline CDR1 is SEHNR and CDR2 is FQNEAQ (reference sequence). The CDR3 runs to 16 residues.

As concerns this clone: The junction shows a germline mismatch at one end, possibly a read error. The CDR3 DNA reads TGCAGTGCGAGAGCGGACTGGTCATTGTTCTTC. This gives the protein CSARADWSLFF. The V and J genes are TRBV20-1 and TRBJ2-1; weak D call: TRBD2 (5 bases). CDR3 size: 11 residues. CDR1 and CDR2 (germline): DFQATT, SNEGSKA (reference sequence).

V is TRBV5-8 and J is TRBJ2-2; possible D gene TRBD2, 6 bases. The germline CDR1 and CDR2 sequences are SGHTS and YDEGEE. This CDR3 has 15 residues. The V gene lost 5 bases and the J gene lost 2 bases, with 13 bases spanning the gap. As DNA, the CDR3 is TGTGCCAGCAGGGGGGGAGGCGATAACACCGGGGAGCTGTTTTTT. Its protein is CASRGGGDNTGELFF.

The chain couples TRBV11-2 to TRBJ2-7; tentatively, D is TRBD2 (5 bases). Trimming shortened V by 5 bases and J by 9 bases, and 29 bases separated the two germline ends. The length of the CDR3 is 17 residues. Germline values: CDR1 SGHAT, CDR2 FQNNGV. In DNA form, the CDR3 reads TGTGCCAGCAGCATCTACCCCCACCAGAGCCTGGACTTCGGGCAGTACTTC. Encoded protein: CASSIYPHQSLDFGQYF.

This chain links TRBV5-6 with TRBJ1-3; the D is unclear. Trimming cost V 4 bases and J 4 bases, with 15 bases left between them. Germline V gene sequence: CDR1 SGHDT, CDR2 YYEEEE. The CDR3 is 15 amino acids. CDR3 residues: CASSTETGRGNTIYF. The CDR3 nucleotides are TGTGCCAGCAGCACCGAGACGGGAAGGGGAAACACCATATATTTT.

The genes are TRBV10-2 and TRBJ1-3; D remains ambiguous. The CDR3 has 13 residues. The germline V gene encodes CDR1 WSHSY and CDR2 SAAADI. V was pared by 3 bases and J by 7 bases, with 10 bases between. The CDR3 nucleotides are TGCGCCAGCAGTGACGCGGTAGGCAACACCATATATTTT. Protein: CASSDAVGNTIYF.

The CDR3 region is CASREGTARGGEAFF. For the CDR3, the DNA is TGCGCCAGCAGGGAGGGGACAGCAAGAGGAGGGGAAGCTTTCTTT. The chain couples TRBV10-2 to TRBJ1-1; 7 bases agree with TRBD1. CDR1 WSHSY and CDR2 SAAADI come from the germline V gene. Trimming cost V 6 bases and J 8 bases; bases outside gene matches: 15. CDR3 length: 15 amino acids.

The V gene is TRBV30, the J gene TRBJ1-5; TRBD1 agrees at 8 bases. Germline V gene data show CDR1 as GTSNPN and CDR2 as SVGIG (reference sequence). V dropped 1 base and J dropped 13; count of bases not matched to a gene: 6. This CDR3 is 12 amino acids long. In DNA form, the CDR3 reads TGTGCCTGGAGTGCCGGGACAGGTTCACAGCATTTT. Translated, it gives CAWSAGTGSQHF.

The rearrangement links TRBV4-3 to TRBJ2-2, with D possibly being TRBD1 (6 bases). Deletions cut 0 bases from V and 5 bases from J, with 13 bases between. This CDR3 has 16 amino acids. CDR1 is LGHNA and CDR2 is YSLEER in the germline V gene. This CDR3 is CASSQDSGVETGELFF. CDR3 bases: TGCGCCAGCAGCCAAGATTCAGGGGTGGAGACCGGGGAGCTGTTTTTT.